One and the same sample provided the 24 T cell receptor beta chains below, sequenced in a study of PD-1 blockade in classical Hodgkin lymphoma. Using immunoSEQ multiplex PCR, the repertoire was profiled, and TCRdb retains in-frame clones only, with some absent. Here the sample spans under 60,000 clones, approximately 70% being singletons. No patient escaped relapse after autologous stem cell transplantation, and brentuximab vedotin exposure varied. The sequencing here drew on peripheral blood mononuclear cells (PBMCs), taken at baseline. The receptors were sampled from a human donor with classical Hodgkin lymphoma.

The chain has TRBV6-6 and TRBJ1-5; D remains ambiguous. This CDR3 has 13 residues. Germline V gene sequence: CDR1 MNHNY, CDR2 SVGAGI (reference sequence). V lost 5 bases and J 1 base, leaving 6 bases between the germline ends. This chain's CDR3 is CASSAASNQPQHF. CDR3 bases: TGTGCCAGCAGTGCGGCGAGCAATCAGCCCCAGCATTTT.

The gene calls are TRBV6-5 and TRBJ2-2; no firm D call. The CDR3 runs 14 residues. Germline V gene sequence: CDR1 MNHEY, CDR2 SVGAGI. V lost 2 bases, J lost 0 bases, and 4 bases lay in between. The CDR3 reads CASSYQPNTGELFF. The CDR3 DNA reads as TGTGCCAGCAGTTACCAACCGAACACCGGGGAGCTGTTTTTT.

The chain combines TRBV25-1 with TRBJ1-6; no clear D. V dropped 6 bases and J dropped 7 bases, with 13 bases sitting between them. This CDR3 has 14 residues. Looked up from germline, CDR1 is MGHDK and CDR2 is SYGVNS. The CDR3 protein is CASRWTSGNSPLHF. The CDR3 coding sequence is TGTGCCAGCAGATGGACTTCCGGGAATTCACCCCTCCACTTT.

This clone was seen once. The chain uses TRBV7-2 and TRBJ2-3; no firm D call. V was trimmed by 2 bases and J by 1 base, leaving 7 bases between them. Germline-derived CDR1 and CDR2 are SGHTA and FQGNSA. The CDR3 length is 14 residues. CDR3 sequence (DNA): TGTGCCAGCAGCTTAAGTTCAGGCACAGATACGCAGTATTTT. It specifies CASSLSSGTDTQYF.

The chain employs TRBV4-1 and TRBJ2-7, with D maybe TRBD2 (5 bases). The germline V gene has CDR1 MGHRA and CDR2 YSYEKL. This CDR3 comprises 16 residues. The V gene lost 4 bases and the J gene lost 1 base, with 17 bases spanning the gap. The CDR3, as DNA: TGCGCCAGCAGCCCCCCCCGGAATAGAGGGTCCTACGAGCAGTACTTC. The encoded protein is CASSPPRNRGSYEQYF.

This sequence joins TRBV7-9 and TRBJ2-1, with D unresolved. This CDR3 is built from 17 residues. Germline CDR1 reads SEHNR; CDR2 reads FQNEAQ (reference sequence). Trimming pared 5 bases from V and 1 base from J, leaving 18 bases between. As DNA, the CDR3 is TGTGCCAGCAGCCCTAGGGCCGAGAGTGAATCCTACAATGAGCAGTTCTTC. The encoded protein is CASSPRAESESYNEQFF.

The chain couples TRBV12-5 to TRBJ2-7; 9 nucleotides match TRBD2. Germline CDR1 reads LGHNT; CDR2 reads FRNRAP. This CDR3 has 15 residues. The junction had 9 bases not matched to a gene; V was cut back by 4 bases and J by 5 bases. The CDR3 is CASGSAGTSPDEQYF. CDR3 coding DNA: TGTGCTAGTGGTTCAGCCGGGACTAGCCCAGACGAGCAGTACTTC.

This chain joins TRBV27 and TRBJ2-7; D call uncertain. Germline V CDR1 and CDR2: MNHEY, SMNVEV (reference sequence). Deletions cut 5 bases from V and 0 bases from J, with 5 bases between. The CDR3 contains 12 residues. DNA of the CDR3: TGTGCCAGCAGTCCCCCCTCCTACGAGCAGTACTTC. Amino acids: CASSPPSYEQYF.

CDR3 sequence (DNA): TGCAGCGTTGATGACAGAGTCCTCGTAGGATATGGCTACACCTTC. Translated: CSVDDRVLVGYGYTF. The V gene is TRBV29-1, the J gene TRBJ1-2; tentatively, D is TRBD1 (5 bases). Germline lookup yields CDR1 SQVTM and CDR2 ANQGSEA. There are 15 residues in the CDR3. Trimming took 3 bases from V and 5 from J, leaving 19 bases between them.

This chain connects TRBV5-1 to TRBJ2-1; a weak D match, TRBD2 (7 bases). Trimming cost V 4 bases and J 8 bases, with 19 bases left between them. The germline gives CDR1 SGHRS, CDR2 YFSETQ. The CDR3 is 15 residues long. DNA of the CDR3: TGCGCCAGCAGCGTCCGCGGGGGCGCTGGGGATGAGCAGTTCTTC. This gives the protein CASSVRGGAGDEQFF.

This clone was counted between two and nine times. This chain links TRBV7-9 with TRBJ1-1; unclear D gene. Looked up from germline, CDR1 is SEHNR and CDR2 is FQNEAQ (reference sequence). The V end was cut by 8 bases, the J end by 5 bases, with 12 bases between. CDR3 size: 12 residues. The CDR3 region has the DNA TGTGCCAGCGGTTTGGAGGGAACTGAAGCTTTCTTT. As protein: CASGLEGTEAFF.

This chain joins TRBV25-1 and TRBJ2-7, with D perhaps matching TRBD2 (5 bases). Trimming stripped 2 bases from V and 6 bases from J, with 23 bases between. CDR3 length: 17 residues. Germline CDR1 is MGHDK and CDR2 is SYGVNS. The CDR3 sequence is CASSEKDDLFGVGEQYF. CDR3 bases: TGTGCCAGCAGTGAAAAGGACGACCTCTTCGGGGTGGGCGAGCAGTACTTC.

Only a few counts were recorded for this clone. The V gene is TRBV29-1, the J gene TRBJ1-1; D call uncertain. Trimming cost V 0 bases and J 8 bases, with 13 bases left between them. Germline V lookup: CDR1 SQVTM, CDR2 ANQGSEA. This CDR3 comprises 13 residues. CDR3 DNA: TGCAGCGTTGAAGATGCAGCTTCCCTCGAAGCTTTCTTT. It codes for CSVEDAASLEAFF.

The rearrangement links TRBV11-3 to TRBJ2-1; unclear D gene. Germline assignment: CDR1 SGHNT and CDR2 YENEEA. CDR3 length equals 15 residues. Trimming took 0 bases from V and 3 from J, leaving 9 bases between them. The CDR3 nucleotides read TGTGCCAGCAGCTTAGAACAGTTAGGCTACAATGAGCAGTTCTTC. The encoded protein is CASSLEQLGYNEQFF.

The CDR3 loop is CASSLARTDTQYF. DNA of the CDR3: TGTGCCAGCAGCTTAGCTAGGACAGATACGCAGTATTTT. The V and J genes are TRBV7-9 and TRBJ2-3, with D unclear. This CDR3 contains 13 residues. Between the trimmed V and J ends, which lost 0 bases and 3 bases, there was a span of 4 bases. The germline CDR1 and CDR2 sequences are SEHNR and FQNEAQ (reference sequence).

The V call is TRBV5-1, the J call TRBJ1-5, with TRBD1 as a possible D gene (5 bases). Trimming removed 2 bases from V and 5 bases from J, with 8 bases in between. The CDR3 length is 13 residues. Germline assignment: CDR1 SGHRS and CDR2 YFSETQ. CDR3 protein: CASSLDRDQPQHF. The CDR3 DNA follows: TGCGCCAGCAGCTTAGACAGAGATCAGCCCCAGCATTTT.

This sequence joins TRBV4-2 and TRBJ2-2; D remains unclear. The V and J ends lost 0 bases and 6 bases respectively, with 5 bases between them. This CDR3 has 13 residues. CDR1 and CDR2 (germline): LGHNA, YNFKEQ. The CDR3 protein is CASSQELAGELFF. CDR3 nucleotide sequence: TGTGCCAGCAGCCAAGAATTGGCCGGGGAGCTGTTTTTT.

The chain has TRBV11-2 and TRBJ1-1, with TRBD1 as a possible D gene (6 bases). This CDR3 spans 15 amino acids. Germline CDR1 reads SGHAT; CDR2 reads FQNNGV. Trimming shortened V by 1 base and J by 3 bases, and 12 bases separated the two germline ends. CDR3 sequence reads: CASSLGWGADTEAFF. In nucleotides, the CDR3 is TGTGCCAGCAGCTTAGGCTGGGGGGCGGACACTGAAGCTTTCTTT.

The rearrangement links TRBV6-5 to TRBJ1-1; the D gene is possibly TRBD1 (5 bases). Trimming shortened V by 0 bases and J by 11 bases, and 16 bases separated the two germline ends. This CDR3 comprises 14 residues. The germline CDR1 and CDR2 sequences are MNHEY and SVGAGI. Written as DNA, the CDR3 is TGTGCCAGCAGTTACTCGATTTCGCTGGGGACGGCTTTCTTT. This translates into CASSYSISLGTAFF.

This clone was observed a few times. The V gene is TRBV4-2, the J gene TRBJ1-5; no clear D gene. CDR3 length: 15 amino acids. The V and J ends lost 2 bases and 0 bases respectively, with 8 bases between them. Germline V gives CDR1 LGHNA, CDR2 YNFKEQ. The CDR3 region is CASSQRQDSNQPQHF. For the CDR3, the DNA is TGTGCCAGCAGCCAAAGGCAGGATAGCAATCAGCCCCAGCATTTT.

This sequence joins TRBV6-6 and TRBJ1-4; weak D call: TRBD1 (6 bases). Germline V CDR1 and CDR2: MNHNY, SVGAGI (reference sequence). With 4 bases removed from V and 7 bases from J, the gap between germline ends came to 13 bases. The CDR3 loop spans 14 amino acids. This CDR3 is CASSSLGAREKLFF. The DNA for the CDR3 is TGTGCCAGCAGTTCTCTGGGGGCGCGTGAAAAACTGTTTTTT.

This chain uses TRBV19 with TRBJ2-3; 7 nucleotides match TRBD2. The CDR3 runs 13 residues. Germline V lookup: CDR1 LNHDA, CDR2 SQIVND (reference sequence). V lost 11 bases, J lost 2 bases, and 7 bases stayed unmatched. As DNA, the CDR3 is TGTGCCTTCTCGGGGGGAGACACAGATACGCAGTATTTT. Its translation is CAFSGGDTDTQYF.

The rearrangement links TRBV7-9 to TRBJ2-7; 8 bases fit TRBD1. Trimming at V came to 4 bases and at J to 2 bases, leaving 7 bases not matched to a gene. Germline assignment: CDR1 SEHNR and CDR2 FQNEAQ (reference sequence). The CDR3 has 15 residues. The CDR3 DNA follows: TGTGCCAGCAGCTCCTGGGACAGGTCCCCCTACGAGCAGTACTTC. Translation gives CASSSWDRSPYEQYF.

V gene TRBV21-1 combines with J gene TRBJ1-2; the listed D gene, TRBD1, was not tested against the DNA. TRBV21-1 is listed as a pseudogene. The CDR3 extends over 14 amino acids. The CDR3 loop is CASSKDRGDYGYTF. The CDR3 coding sequence is TGTGCCAGCAGCAAAGACAGGGGGGACTATGGCTACACCTTC.